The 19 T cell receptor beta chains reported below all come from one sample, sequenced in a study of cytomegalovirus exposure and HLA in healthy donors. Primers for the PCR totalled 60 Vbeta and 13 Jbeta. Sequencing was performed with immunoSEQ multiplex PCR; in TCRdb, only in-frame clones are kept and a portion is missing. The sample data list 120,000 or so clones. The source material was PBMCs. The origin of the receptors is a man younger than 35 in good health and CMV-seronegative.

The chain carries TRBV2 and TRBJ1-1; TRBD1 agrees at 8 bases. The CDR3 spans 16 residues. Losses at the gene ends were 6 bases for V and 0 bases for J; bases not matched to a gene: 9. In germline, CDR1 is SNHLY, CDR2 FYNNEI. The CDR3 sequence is CASRYDRGRLNTEAFF. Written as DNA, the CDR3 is TGTGCCAGCAGATACGACAGGGGCCGGTTGAACACTGAAGCTTTCTTT.

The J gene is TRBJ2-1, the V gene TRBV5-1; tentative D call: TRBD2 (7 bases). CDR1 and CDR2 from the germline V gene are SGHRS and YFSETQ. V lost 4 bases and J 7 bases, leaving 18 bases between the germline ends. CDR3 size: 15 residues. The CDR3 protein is CASSPSAGGPNEQFF. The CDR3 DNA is TGCGCCAGCAGCCCAAGCGCCGGGGGGCCGAATGAGCAGTTCTTC. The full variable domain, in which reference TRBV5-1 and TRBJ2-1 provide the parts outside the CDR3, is KAGVTQTPRYLIKTRGQQVTLSCSPISGHRSVSWYQQTPGQGLQFLFEYFSETQRNKGNFPGRFSGRQFSNSRSEMNVSTLELGDSALYLCASSPSAGGPNEQFFGPGTRLTVL.

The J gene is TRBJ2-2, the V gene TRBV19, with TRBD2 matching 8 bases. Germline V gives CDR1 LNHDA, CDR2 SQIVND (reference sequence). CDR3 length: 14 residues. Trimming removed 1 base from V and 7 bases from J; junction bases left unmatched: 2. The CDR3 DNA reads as TGTGCCAGTAGTATAGCGGGGGGGCTCGGGGAGCTGTTTTTT. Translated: CASSIAGGLGELFF.

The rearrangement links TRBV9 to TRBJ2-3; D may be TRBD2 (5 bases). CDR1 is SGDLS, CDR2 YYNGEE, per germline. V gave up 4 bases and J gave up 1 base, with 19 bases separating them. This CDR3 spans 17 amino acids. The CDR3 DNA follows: TGTGCCAGCAGCCCTAGAGGGTTCTCCAGAGGCACAGATACGCAGTATTTT. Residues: CASSPRGFSRGTDTQYF. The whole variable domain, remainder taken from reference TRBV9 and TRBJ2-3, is DSGVTQTPKHLITATGQRVTLRCSPRSGDLSVYWYQQSLDQGLQFLIQYYNGEERAKGNILERFSAQQFPDLHSELNLSSLELGDSALYFCASSPRGFSRGTDTQYFGPGTRLTVL.

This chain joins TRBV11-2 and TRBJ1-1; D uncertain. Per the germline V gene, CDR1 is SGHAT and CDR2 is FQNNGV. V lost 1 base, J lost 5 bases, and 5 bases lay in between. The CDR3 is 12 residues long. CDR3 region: CASSLVRTEAFF. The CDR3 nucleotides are TGTGCCAGCAGCTTAGTGAGGACTGAAGCTTTCTTT.

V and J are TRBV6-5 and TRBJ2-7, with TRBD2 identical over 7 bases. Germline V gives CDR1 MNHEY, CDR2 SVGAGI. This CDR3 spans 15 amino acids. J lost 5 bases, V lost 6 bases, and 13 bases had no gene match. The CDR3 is CASSPSWEGHHEQYF. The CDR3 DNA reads TGTGCCAGCAGCCCTTCGTGGGAGGGCCATCACGAGCAGTACTTC.

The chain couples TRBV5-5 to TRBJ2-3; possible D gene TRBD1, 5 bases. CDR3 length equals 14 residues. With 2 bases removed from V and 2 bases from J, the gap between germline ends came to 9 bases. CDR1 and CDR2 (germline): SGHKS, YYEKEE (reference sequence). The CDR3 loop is CASSLGVYTDTQYF. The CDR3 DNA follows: TGTGCCAGCAGCTTAGGGGTGTACACAGATACGCAGTATTTT. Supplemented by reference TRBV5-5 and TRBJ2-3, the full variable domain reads DAGVTQSPTHLIKTRGQQVTLRCSPISGHKSVSWYQQVLGQGPQFIFQYYEKEERGRGNFPDRFSARQFPNYSSELNVNALLLGDSALYLCASSLGVYTDTQYFGPGTRLTVL.

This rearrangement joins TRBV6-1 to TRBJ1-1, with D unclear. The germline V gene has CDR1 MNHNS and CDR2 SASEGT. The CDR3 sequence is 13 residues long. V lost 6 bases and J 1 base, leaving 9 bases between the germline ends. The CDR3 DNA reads TGTGCCAGCAGGAAGACATGGAACACTGAAGCTTTCTTT. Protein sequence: CASRKTWNTEAFF.

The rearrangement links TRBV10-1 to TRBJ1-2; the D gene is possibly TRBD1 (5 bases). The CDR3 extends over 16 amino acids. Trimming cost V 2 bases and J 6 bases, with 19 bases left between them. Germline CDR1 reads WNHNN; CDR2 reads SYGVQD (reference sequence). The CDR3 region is CASSEVRQLDINGYTF. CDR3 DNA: TGCGCCAGCAGTGAGGTACGACAGCTGGATATCAATGGCTACACCTTC.

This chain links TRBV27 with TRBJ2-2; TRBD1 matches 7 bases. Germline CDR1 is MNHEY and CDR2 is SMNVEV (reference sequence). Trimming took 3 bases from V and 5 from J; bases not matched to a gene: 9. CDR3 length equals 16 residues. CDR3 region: CASSFSTGVNTGELFF. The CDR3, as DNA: TGTGCCAGCAGTTTTTCCACAGGGGTCAATACCGGGGAGCTGTTTTTT.

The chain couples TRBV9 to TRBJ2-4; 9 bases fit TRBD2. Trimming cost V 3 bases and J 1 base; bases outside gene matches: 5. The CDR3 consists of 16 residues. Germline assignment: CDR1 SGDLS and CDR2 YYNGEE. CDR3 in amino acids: CASSEAGGWAKNIQYF. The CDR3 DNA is TGTGCCAGCAGCGAGGCGGGAGGGTGGGCCAAAAACATTCAGTACTTC.

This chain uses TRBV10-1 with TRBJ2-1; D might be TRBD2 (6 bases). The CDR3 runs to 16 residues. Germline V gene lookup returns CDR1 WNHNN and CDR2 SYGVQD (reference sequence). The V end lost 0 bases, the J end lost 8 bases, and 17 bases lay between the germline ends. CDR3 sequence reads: CASSESTGGAIDEQFF. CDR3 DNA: TGCGCCAGCAGTGAGTCAACTGGCGGGGCCATTGATGAGCAGTTCTTC.

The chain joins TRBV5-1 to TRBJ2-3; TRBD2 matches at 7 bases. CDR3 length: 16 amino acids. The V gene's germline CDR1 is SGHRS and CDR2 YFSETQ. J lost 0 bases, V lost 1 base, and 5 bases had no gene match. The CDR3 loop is CASSLLAGDSTDTQYF. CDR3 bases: TGCGCCAGCAGCTTGTTGGCGGGAGACAGCACAGATACGCAGTATTTT.

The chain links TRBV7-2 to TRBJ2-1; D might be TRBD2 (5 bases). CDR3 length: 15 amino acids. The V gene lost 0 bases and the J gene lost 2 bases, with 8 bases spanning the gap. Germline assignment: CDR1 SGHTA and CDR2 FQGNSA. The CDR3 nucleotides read TGTGCCAGCAGCTTAGCCCGGGGAGCCTACAATGAGCAGTTCTTC. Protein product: CASSLARGAYNEQFF.

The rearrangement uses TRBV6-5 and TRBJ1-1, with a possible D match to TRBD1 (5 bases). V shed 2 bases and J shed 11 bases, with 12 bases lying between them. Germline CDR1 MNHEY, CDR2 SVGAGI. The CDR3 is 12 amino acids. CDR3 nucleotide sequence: TGTGCCAGCAGTTACGGCAGGGCAAACGCTTTCTTT. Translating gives CASSYGRANAFF.

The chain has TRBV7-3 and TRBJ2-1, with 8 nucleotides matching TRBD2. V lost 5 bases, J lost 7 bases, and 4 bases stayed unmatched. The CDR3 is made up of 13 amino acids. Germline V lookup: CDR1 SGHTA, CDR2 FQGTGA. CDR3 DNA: TGTGCCAGCAGCCCCAGCGGGGGTAATGAGCAGTTCTTC. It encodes CASSPSGGNEQFF.

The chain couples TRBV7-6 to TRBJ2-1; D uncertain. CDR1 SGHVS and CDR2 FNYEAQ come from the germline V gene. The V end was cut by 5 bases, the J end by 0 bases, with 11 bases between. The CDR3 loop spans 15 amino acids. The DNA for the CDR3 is TGTGCCAGCAGCGAGCGACTTGCCTCCTACAATGAGCAGTTCTTC. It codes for CASSERLASYNEQFF.

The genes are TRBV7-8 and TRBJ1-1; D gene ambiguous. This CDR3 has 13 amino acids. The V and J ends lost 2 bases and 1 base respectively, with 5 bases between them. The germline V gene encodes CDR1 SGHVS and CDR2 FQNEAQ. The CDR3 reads CASSLRQNTEAFF. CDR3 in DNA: TGTGCCAGCAGCTTACGACAGAACACTGAAGCTTTCTTT.

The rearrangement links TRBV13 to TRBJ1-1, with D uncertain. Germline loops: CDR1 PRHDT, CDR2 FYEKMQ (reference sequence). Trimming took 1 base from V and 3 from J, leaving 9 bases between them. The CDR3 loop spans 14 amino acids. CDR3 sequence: CASSLDGDYTEAFF. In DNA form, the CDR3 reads TGTGCCAGCAGCTTAGATGGAGATTACACTGAAGCTTTCTTT.